This entry lists 14 T cell receptor beta chains sequenced from one sample in a study of blood T cell repertoires in COVID-19. The method was immunoSEQ multiplex PCR; TCRdb's version includes in-frame clones alone and lacks a portion of them. The repertoire holds nearly 250,000 clones, with 86% as singletons. The sample taken for sequencing was peripheral blood. The receptors shown here come from a woman older than 75 with COVID-19, enrolled during active disease.

The chain carries TRBV11-2 and TRBJ2-2, with 7 bases aligning to TRBD2. The length of the CDR3 is 15 residues. Germline CDR1 SGHAT, CDR2 FQNNGV. Losses at the gene ends were 7 bases for V and 6 bases for J; bases not matched to a gene: 11. DNA of the CDR3: TGTGCCAGCACCTCAAGGGTGGGAGGGCCCGGGGAGCTGTTTTTT. Translation: CASTSRVGGPGELFF.

The chain couples TRBV6-1 to TRBJ2-7; D may be TRBD1 (5 bases). V lost 3 bases, J lost 3 bases, and 18 bases lay in between. Germline V gene sequence: CDR1 MNHNS, CDR2 SASEGT. The CDR3 extends over 16 amino acids. The CDR3 loop is CASSDGGRLQGYEQYF. The CDR3 region has the DNA TGTGCCAGCAGTGATGGTGGGCGGCTCCAGGGCTACGAGCAGTACTTC.

The genes are TRBV11-3 and TRBJ2-3, with TRBD1 matching over 7 bases. The CDR3 length is 17 residues. V lost 5 bases to trimming and J lost 4 bases; unmatched junction nucleotides: 15. Germline-derived CDR1 and CDR2 are SGHNT and YENEEA. The CDR3 spells CASSKGATGKTSDTQYF. CDR3 in DNA: TGTGCCAGCAGCAAGGGGGCCACAGGGAAGACCTCAGATACGCAGTATTTT.

The V and J genes are TRBV5-1 and TRBJ2-1; 13 nucleotides agree with TRBD2. The V gene end was trimmed by 2 bases and the J gene end by 8 bases; junction bases not matched to a gene: 4. The CDR3 covers 15 residues. Germline CDR1 is SGHRS and CDR2 is YFSETQ. The CDR3 sequence is CASSLLAGGRYEQFF. CDR3 bases: TGCGCCAGCAGCTTACTAGCGGGGGGGCGGTATGAGCAGTTCTTC.

This clone occurred once. V gene TRBV6-2 or TRBV6-3 combines with J gene TRBJ2-7, with D unresolved. This CDR3 is 14 amino acids long. The V gene lost 2 bases and the J gene lost 4 bases, with 12 bases spanning the gap. Germline values: CDR1 MNHEY, CDR2 SVGEGT. The CDR3 here is CASSYDGALYEQYF. The CDR3, as DNA: TGTGCCAGCAGTTACGACGGAGCTCTTTACGAGCAGTACTTC.

As to this clone: Within the sample, other DNA sequences also encode this same CDR3. V and J are TRBV12-3 or TRBV12-4 and TRBJ1-2; unclear D gene. Trimming stripped 1 base from V and 2 bases from J, with 5 bases between. The CDR3 length is 13 residues. The CDR3 reads CASSLGVNYGYTF. The CDR3 DNA follows: TGTGCCAGCAGTTTAGGAGTCAACTATGGCTACACCTTC.

This chain connects TRBV4-2 to TRBJ2-3; TRBD1 might be the D (5 bases). The CDR3 has 16 amino acids. Germline values: CDR1 LGHNA, CDR2 YNFKEQ. Trimming stripped 4 bases from V and 5 bases from J, with 19 bases between. The CDR3 DNA is TGTGCCAGCAGCCCCTCGGGCCCAGGGTGGTTAGATACGCAGTATTTT. This encodes CASSPSGPGWLDTQYF.

The V and J genes are TRBV6-4 and TRBJ1-2, with 11 bases lining up with TRBD1. Losses at the gene ends were 6 bases for V and 4 bases for J; bases not matched to a gene: 4. Germline V gene lookup returns CDR1 MRHNA and CDR2 SNTAGT. This CDR3 is 14 amino acids long. The CDR3 region has the DNA TGTGCCAGCAGGCGGACAGGGGGCAGCTATGGCTACACCTTC. Translated: CASRRTGGSYGYTF.

The V gene is TRBV5-1, the J gene TRBJ2-2; 8 bases agree with TRBD2. J was trimmed by 1 base and V by 0 bases; bases with no gene match: 5. This CDR3 comprises 17 residues. Per germline, CDR1 SGHRS and CDR2 YFSETQ. CDR3 sequence (DNA): TGCGCCAGCAGCTTGGGTAGTCTAGCGGGGAACACCGGGGAGCTGTTTTTT. Encoded protein: CASSLGSLAGNTGELFF. The full variable domain, rest sourced from reference TRBV5-1 and TRBJ2-2, is KAGVTQTPRYLIKTRGQQVTLSCSPISGHRSVSWYQQTPGQGLQFLFEYFSETQRNKGNFPGRFSGRQFSNSRSEMNVSTLELGDSALYLCASSLGSLAGNTGELFFGEGSRLTVL.

The chain couples TRBV28 to TRBJ2-5, with D perhaps matching TRBD1 (5 bases). The CDR3 spans 16 residues. Trimming removed 5 bases from V and 2 bases from J, with 18 bases in between. The germline CDR1 and CDR2 sequences are MDHEN and SYDVKM. The chain's CDR3 is CASSSSTTGIQETQYF. CDR3 bases: TGTGCCAGCAGTAGTTCGACCACAGGCATACAAGAGACCCAGTACTTC. Variable domain in full (rest from reference TRBV28 and TRBJ2-5): DVKVTQSSRYLVKRTGEKVFLECVQDMDHENMFWYRQDPGLGLRLIYFSYDVKMKEKGDIPEGYSVSREKKERFSLILESASTNQTSMYLCASSSSTTGIQETQYFGPGTRLLVL.

The chain recombines TRBV6-5 with TRBJ2-5; TRBD1 might be the D (7 bases). The CDR3 is made up of 13 amino acids. V lost 7 bases to trimming and J lost 7 bases, with 16 bases between them. Germline lookup yields CDR1 MNHEY and CDR2 SVGAGI. The CDR3, as DNA: TGTGCCAGCACCAGGGGGGACCTAGGGACCCAGTACTTC. Protein sequence: CASTRGDLGTQYF.

V and J are TRBV3-1 (or the pseudogene TRBV3-2) and TRBJ2-2, with D perhaps matching TRBD1 (5 bases). Germline CDR1 reads LGHDT; CDR2 reads YNNKEL (reference sequence). The V and J ends lost 2 bases and 4 bases respectively, with 8 bases between them. The CDR3 spans 14 residues. CDR3 nucleotide sequence: TGTGCCAGCAGCCAACAGGGAAGCACCGGGGAGCTGTTTTTT. Protein product: CASSQQGSTGELFF.

This rearrangement joins TRBV5-5 to TRBJ1-2; a possible D gene is TRBD1 (6 bases). This CDR3 comprises 14 residues. V was trimmed by 1 base and J by 5 bases, leaving 12 bases between them. Germline-derived CDR1 and CDR2 are SGHKS and YYEKEE (reference sequence). The CDR3 DNA is TGTGCCAGCAGCTTGACAGGCCAGGGGTATGGCTACACCTTC. Encoded protein: CASSLTGQGYGYTF.

This chain connects TRBV28 to TRBJ1-2; TRBD1 might be the D (5 bases). This CDR3 region has 14 residues. V lost 6 bases to trimming and J lost 3 bases, with 14 bases between them. Germline V CDR1 and CDR2: MDHEN, SYDVKM. The CDR3 coding sequence is TGTGCCAGCAGCCTAAACGCGGGGCACTATGGCTACACCTTC. Its protein product is CASSLNAGHYGYTF.